A single TCR beta chain is shown here with its context. The sample is drawn from a study of blood T cell repertoires in COVID-19. Overall study context: The origin of the acute and convalescent COVID-19 samples was the United States, Italy and Spain.

Per the authors' pipeline: Counts of nucleated cells, estimated from reference gene primer amplification, were obtained. Some clones are missing from TCRdb's copy, which holds only in-frame ones; the method was immunoSEQ multiplex PCR. V, J and clone size derive from that table, while D and trimming were established from the DNA sequence. Here the sample spans 55,000 to 75,000 clones, about 90% being singletons. Germline-derived CDR1 and CDR2 are SGDLS and YYNGEE. The V end was cut by 4 bases, the J end by 9 bases, with 13 bases between. The CDR3 consists of 12 residues. Source material: peripheral blood. This receptor was taken from a human donor in a cohort sampled during active COVID-19. The chain couples TRBV9 to TRBJ1-1; D unclear. The DNA of the CDR3 is TGTGCCAGCAGCCTACGCGGGGAGCAAGCTTTCTTT. Encoded protein: CASSLRGEQAFF.